This TCR beta chain was identified in a study of human T cells and chemical hapten exposure. Study outcomes and limitations: After DPC sensitization, TCRs above 1 in 1000 frequency showed no change.

This clonotype was recorded many times. As yet, its antigen is unknown. The library attached unique molecular identifiers to individual cDNA molecules. TCRdb re-called the RACE reads through MiXCR, storing one row per CDR3 protein. The sample carries about 65,000 distinct CDR3 sequences, approximately 6.1% recorded once. Time point reported: healthy volunteer bleed at 6 weeks. Unfractionated whole blood yielded the extracted total RNA. The junction had 3 bases not matched to a gene; V was cut back by 2 bases and J by 4 bases. This CDR3 is 15 amino acids long. Germline lookup yields CDR1 SEHNR and CDR2 FQNEAQ (reference sequence).

The sequenced material came from whole blood. The receptor was derived from a female donor in good health. Some clones in this sample may be carry-over from other donors' samples. The rearrangement links TRBV7-9 to TRBJ2-1; 9 bases line up with TRBD2. DNA for the CDR3: TGTGCCAGCAGCTTATTGCGGGAGGGTTACAATGAGCAGTTCTTC. It yields the protein CASSLLREGYNEQFF.